The sequence of this T cell receptor (beta chain) was determined in a study of T cell responses to AZD1222 COVID-19 vaccine. The study's findings and limits: Clonal diversity may have been underestimated in mostly white British donors.

Generated by immunoSEQ multiplex PCR, the TCRdb table keeps only in-frame clones and is missing some. The table records under 70,000 clones, 80% to 90% of them present only once. Worth noting for this clone: As yet, its antigen is unknown.

Germline V CDR1 and CDR2: LGHDT, YNNKEL (reference sequence). The CDR3 contains 17 residues. V was clipped by 4 bases and J by 8 bases; unmatched bases: 14. The sequence was obtained from an adult who received the AZD1222 COVID-19 vaccine. This chain connects TRBV3-1 (or the pseudogene TRBV3-2) to TRBJ1-2; 12 nucleotides line up with TRBD1. The sample in question was peripheral blood, obtained 28 days after the second AZD1222 dose. The CDR3 is CASSPMGGTGGRGGYTF. The CDR3 DNA reads TGTGCCAGCAGCCCTATGGGCGGGACAGGGGGCCGAGGGGGCTACACCTTC.